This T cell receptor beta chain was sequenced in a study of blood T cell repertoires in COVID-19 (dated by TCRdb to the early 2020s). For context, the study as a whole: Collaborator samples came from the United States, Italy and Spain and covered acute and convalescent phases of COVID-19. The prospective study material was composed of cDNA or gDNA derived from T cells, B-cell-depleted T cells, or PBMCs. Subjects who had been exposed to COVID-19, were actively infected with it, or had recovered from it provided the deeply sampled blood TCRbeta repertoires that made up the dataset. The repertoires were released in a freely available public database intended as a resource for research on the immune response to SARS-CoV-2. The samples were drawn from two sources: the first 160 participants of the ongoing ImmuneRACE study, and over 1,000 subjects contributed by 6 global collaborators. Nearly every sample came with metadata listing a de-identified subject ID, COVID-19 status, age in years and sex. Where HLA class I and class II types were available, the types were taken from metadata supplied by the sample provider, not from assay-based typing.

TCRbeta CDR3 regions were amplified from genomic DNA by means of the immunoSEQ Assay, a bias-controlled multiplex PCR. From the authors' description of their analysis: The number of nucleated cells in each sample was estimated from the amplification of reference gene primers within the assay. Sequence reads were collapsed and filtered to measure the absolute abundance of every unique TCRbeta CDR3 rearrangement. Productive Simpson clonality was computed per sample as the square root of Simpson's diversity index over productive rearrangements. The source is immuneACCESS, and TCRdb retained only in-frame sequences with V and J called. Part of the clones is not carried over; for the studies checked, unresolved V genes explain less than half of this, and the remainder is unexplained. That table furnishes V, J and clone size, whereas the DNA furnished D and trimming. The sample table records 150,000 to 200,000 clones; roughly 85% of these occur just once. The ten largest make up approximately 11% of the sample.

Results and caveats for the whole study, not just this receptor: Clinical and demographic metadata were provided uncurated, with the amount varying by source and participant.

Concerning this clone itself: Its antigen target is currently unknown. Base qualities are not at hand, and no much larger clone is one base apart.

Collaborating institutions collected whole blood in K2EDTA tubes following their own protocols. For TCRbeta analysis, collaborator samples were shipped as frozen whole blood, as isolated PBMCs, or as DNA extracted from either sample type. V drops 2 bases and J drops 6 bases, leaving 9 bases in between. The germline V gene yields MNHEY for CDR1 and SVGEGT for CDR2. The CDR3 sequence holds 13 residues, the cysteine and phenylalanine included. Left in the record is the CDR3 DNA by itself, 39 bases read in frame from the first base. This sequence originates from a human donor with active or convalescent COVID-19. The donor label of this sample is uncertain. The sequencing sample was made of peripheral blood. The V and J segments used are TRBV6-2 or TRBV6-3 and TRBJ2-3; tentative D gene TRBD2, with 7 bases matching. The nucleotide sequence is TGTGCCAGCAGTTACCCGGGGGGCGATACGCAGTATTTT. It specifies CASSYPGGDTQYF.